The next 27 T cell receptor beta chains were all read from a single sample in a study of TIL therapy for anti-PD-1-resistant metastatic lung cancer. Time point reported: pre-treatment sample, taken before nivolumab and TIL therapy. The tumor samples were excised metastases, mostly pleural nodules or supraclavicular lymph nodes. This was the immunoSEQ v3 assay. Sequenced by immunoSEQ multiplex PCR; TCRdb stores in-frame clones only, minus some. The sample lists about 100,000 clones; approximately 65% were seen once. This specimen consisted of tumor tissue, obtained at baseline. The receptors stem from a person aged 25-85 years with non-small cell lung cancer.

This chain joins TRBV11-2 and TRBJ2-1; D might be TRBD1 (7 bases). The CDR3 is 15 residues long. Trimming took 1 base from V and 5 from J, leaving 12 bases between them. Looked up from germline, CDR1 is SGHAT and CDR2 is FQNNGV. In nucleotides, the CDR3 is TGTGCCAGCAGCTTAGTTAGCAGGGGGGACAATGAGCAGTTCTTC. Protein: CASSLVSRGDNEQFF.

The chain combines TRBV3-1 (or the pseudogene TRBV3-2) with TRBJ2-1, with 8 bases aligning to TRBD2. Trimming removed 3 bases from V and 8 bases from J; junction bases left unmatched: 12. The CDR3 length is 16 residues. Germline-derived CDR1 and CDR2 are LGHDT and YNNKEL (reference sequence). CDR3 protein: CASSQTLAAGGDEQFF. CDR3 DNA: TGTGCCAGCAGCCAGACACTAGCGGCCGGTGGGGATGAGCAGTTCTTC.

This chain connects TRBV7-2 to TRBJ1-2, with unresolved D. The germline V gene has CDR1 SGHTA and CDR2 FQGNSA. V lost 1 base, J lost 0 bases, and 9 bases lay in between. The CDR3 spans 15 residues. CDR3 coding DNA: TGTGCCAGCAGCTTAGGTCTGGCAGCTAACTATGGCTACACCTTC. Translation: CASSLGLAANYGYTF. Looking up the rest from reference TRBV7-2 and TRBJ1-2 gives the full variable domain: GAGVSQSPSNKVTEKGKDVELRCDPISGHTALYWYRQSLGQGLEFLIYFQGNSAPDKSGLPSDRFSAERTGGSVSTLTIQRTQQEDSAVYLCASSLGLAANYGYTFGSGTRLTVV.

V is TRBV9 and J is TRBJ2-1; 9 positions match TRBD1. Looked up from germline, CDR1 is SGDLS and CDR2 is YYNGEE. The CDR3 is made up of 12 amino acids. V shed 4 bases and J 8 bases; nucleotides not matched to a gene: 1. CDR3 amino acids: CASSRDRDEQFF. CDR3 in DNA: TGTGCCAGCAGCCGGGACAGGGATGAGCAGTTCTTC.

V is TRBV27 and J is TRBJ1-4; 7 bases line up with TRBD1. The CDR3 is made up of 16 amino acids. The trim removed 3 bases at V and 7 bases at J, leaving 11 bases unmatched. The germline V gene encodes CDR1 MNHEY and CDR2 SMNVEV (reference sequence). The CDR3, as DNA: TGTGCCAGCAGTTTGACCAGGGGGAGGGCCCCTGAAAAACTGTTTTTT. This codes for CASSLTRGRAPEKLFF.

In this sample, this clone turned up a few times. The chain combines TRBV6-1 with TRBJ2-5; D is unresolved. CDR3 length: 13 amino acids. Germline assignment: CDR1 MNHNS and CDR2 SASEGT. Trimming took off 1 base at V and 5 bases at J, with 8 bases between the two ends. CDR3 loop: CASSEVWRETQYF. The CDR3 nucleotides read TGTGCCAGCAGTGAAGTCTGGCGTGAGACCCAGTACTTC.

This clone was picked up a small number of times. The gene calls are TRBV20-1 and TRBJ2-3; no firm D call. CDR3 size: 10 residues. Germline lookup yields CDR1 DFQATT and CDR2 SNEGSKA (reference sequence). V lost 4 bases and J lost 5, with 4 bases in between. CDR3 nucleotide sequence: TGCAGTGCTATCAAAGATACGCAGTATTTT. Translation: CSAIKDTQYF.

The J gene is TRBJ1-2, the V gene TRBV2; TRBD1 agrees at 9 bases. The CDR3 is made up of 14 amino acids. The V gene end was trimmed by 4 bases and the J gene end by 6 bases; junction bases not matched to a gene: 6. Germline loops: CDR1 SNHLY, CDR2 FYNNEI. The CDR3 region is CASSATTGGNGYTF. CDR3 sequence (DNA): TGTGCCAGCAGTGCTACGACAGGGGGTAATGGCTACACCTTC. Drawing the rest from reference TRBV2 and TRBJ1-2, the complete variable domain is EPEVTQTPSHQVTQMGQEVILRCVPISNHLYFYWYRQILGQKVEFLVSFYNNEISEKSEIFDDQFSVERPDGSNFTLKIRSTKLEDSAMYFCASSATTGGNGYTFGSGTRLTVV.

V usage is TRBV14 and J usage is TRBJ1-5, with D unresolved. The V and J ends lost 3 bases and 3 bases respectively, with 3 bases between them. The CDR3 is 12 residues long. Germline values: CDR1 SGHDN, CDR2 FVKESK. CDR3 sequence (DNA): TGTGCCAGCAGCCACTCCAATCAGCCCCAGCATTTT. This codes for CASSHSNQPQHF.

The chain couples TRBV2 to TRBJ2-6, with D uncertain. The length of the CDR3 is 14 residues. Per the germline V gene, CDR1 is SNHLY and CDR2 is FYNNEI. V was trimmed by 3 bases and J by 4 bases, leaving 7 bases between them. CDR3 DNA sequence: TGTGCCAGCAGTGAGTACACAGGGGCCAACGTCCTGACTTTC. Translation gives CASSEYTGANVLTF.

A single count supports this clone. The CDR3 loop reads CASGKQGGGTDTQYF. The CDR3, as DNA: TGTGCCAGCGGAAAACAGGGCGGGGGCACAGATACGCAGTATTTT. The chain joins TRBV28 to TRBJ2-3; either TRBD1 or TRBD2 may fit D (6 bases each). The CDR3 length is 15 residues. The V gene's germline CDR1 is MDHEN and CDR2 SYDVKM. Trimming cost V 8 bases and J 1 base, with 16 bases left between them.

CDR3 residues: CASSLGPTDPYNEQFF. The CDR3 bases are TGTGCCAGCAGCTTAGGGCCCACAGACCCCTACAATGAGCAGTTCTTC. The chain uses TRBV7-3 and TRBJ2-1; D call uncertain. The CDR3 runs 16 residues. Germline-derived CDR1 and CDR2 are SGHTA and FQGTGA. V was cut by 2 bases and J by 2 bases, with 13 bases left in between.

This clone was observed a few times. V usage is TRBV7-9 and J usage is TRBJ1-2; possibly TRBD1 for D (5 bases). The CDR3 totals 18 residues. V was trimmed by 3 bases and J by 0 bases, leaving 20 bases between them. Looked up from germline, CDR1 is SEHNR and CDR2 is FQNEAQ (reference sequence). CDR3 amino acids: CASSFSTHSGRTNYGYTF. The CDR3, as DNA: TGTGCCAGCAGCTTTAGTACACACTCAGGGCGGACTAACTATGGCTACACCTTC.

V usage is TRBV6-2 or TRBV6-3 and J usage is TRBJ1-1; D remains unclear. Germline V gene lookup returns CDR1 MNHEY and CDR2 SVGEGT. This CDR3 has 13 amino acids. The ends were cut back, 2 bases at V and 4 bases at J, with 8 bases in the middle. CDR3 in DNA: TGTGCCAGCAGTTACCTGACGGGCACTGAAGCTTTCTTT. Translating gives CASSYLTGTEAFF.

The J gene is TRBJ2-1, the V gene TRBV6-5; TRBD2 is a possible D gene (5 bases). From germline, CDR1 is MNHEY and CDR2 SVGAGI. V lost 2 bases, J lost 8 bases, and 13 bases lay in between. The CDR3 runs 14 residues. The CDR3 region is CASSYRGSLDEQFF. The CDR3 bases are TGTGCCAGCAGTTACCGGGGATCTTTGGATGAGCAGTTCTTC.

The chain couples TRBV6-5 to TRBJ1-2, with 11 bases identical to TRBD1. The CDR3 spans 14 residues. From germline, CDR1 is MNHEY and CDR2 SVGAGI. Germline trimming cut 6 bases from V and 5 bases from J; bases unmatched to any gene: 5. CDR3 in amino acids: CASRPDRGPYGYTF. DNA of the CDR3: TGTGCCAGCAGGCCGGACAGGGGGCCTTATGGCTACACCTTC.

CDR3 residues: CASSQDTGGPDTQYF. In nucleotides, the CDR3 is TGTGCCAGCAGCCAAGATACGGGAGGGCCGGATACGCAGTATTTT. The chain carries TRBV4-2 and TRBJ2-3; 8 nucleotides agree with TRBD2. The CDR3 contains 15 residues. Germline CDR1 reads LGHNA; CDR2 reads YNFKEQ. Trimming at V came to 0 bases and at J to 6 bases, leaving 5 bases not matched to a gene.

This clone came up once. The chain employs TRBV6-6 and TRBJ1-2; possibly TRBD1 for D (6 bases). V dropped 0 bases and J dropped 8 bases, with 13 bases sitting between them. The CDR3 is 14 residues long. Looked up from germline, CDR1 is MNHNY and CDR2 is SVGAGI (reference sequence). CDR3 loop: CASSYSRGVQGYTF. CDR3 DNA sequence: TGTGCCAGCAGTTACTCGAGGGGGGTTCAGGGCTACACCTTC.

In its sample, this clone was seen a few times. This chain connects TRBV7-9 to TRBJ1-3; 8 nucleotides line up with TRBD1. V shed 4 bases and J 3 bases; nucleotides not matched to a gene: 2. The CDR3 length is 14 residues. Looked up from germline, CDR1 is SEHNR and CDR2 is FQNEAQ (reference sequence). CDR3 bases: TGTGCCAGCAGCTCGACAGGGGATGGAAACACCATATATTTT. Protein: CASSSTGDGNTIYF. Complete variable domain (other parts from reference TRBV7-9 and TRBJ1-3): DTGVSQNPRHKITKRGQNVTFRCDPISEHNRLYWYRQTLGQGPEFLTYFQNEAQLEKSRLLSDRFSAERPKGSFSTLEIQRTEQGDSAMYLCASSSTGDGNTIYFGEGSWLTVV.

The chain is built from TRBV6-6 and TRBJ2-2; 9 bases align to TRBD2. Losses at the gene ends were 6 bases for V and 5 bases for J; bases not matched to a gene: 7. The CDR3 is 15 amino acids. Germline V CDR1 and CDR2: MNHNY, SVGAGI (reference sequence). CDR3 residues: CASRLAGAVTGELFF. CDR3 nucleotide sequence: TGTGCCAGCAGATTAGCGGGAGCGGTAACCGGGGAGCTGTTTTTT.

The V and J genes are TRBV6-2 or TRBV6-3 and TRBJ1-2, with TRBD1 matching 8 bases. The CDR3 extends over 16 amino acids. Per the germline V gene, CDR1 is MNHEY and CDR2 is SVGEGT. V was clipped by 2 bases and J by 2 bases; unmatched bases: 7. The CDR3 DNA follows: TGTGCCAGCAGTTACAAACAGGGGGTGCTGAACTATGGCTACACCTTC. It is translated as CASSYKQGVLNYGYTF.

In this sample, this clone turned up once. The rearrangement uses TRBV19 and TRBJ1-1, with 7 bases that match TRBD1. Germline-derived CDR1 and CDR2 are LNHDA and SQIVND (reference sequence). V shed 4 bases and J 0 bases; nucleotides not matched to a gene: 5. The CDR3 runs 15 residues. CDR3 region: CASSKDRRLNTEAFF. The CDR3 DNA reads TGTGCCAGTAGTAAGGACAGGAGGTTGAACACTGAAGCTTTCTTT.

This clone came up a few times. The DNA of the CDR3 is TGTGCCAGCAGCGAAAGTCTAGCGGGAGTAAATGAGCAGTTCTTC. Protein product: CASSESLAGVNEQFF. The gene calls are TRBV9 and TRBJ2-1; 10 bases align to TRBD2. The germline V gene has CDR1 SGDLS and CDR2 YYNGEE. Unmatched junction bases numbered 7, after V lost 3 bases and J lost 7 bases. The CDR3 totals 15 residues. The variable domain in full, completed from reference TRBV9 and TRBJ2-1, reads DSGVTQTPKHLITATGQRVTLRCSPRSGDLSVYWYQQSLDQGLQFLIQYYNGEERAKGNILERFSAQQFPDLHSELNLSSLELGDSALYFCASSESLAGVNEQFFGPGTRLTVL.

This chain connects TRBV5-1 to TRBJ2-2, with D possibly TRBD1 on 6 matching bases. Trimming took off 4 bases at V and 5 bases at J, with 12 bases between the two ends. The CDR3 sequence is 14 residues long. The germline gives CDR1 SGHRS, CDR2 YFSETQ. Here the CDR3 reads CASSVRGETGELFF. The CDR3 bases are TGCGCCAGCAGCGTCAGGGGAGAGACCGGGGAGCTGTTTTTT.

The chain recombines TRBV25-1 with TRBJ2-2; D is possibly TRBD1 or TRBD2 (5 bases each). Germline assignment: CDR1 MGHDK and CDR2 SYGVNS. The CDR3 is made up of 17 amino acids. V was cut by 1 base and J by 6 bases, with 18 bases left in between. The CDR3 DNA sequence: TGTGCCAGCAGTGAATTTCACACGGGGCTAATCGCCGGGGAGCTGTTTTTT. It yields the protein CASSEFHTGLIAGELFF. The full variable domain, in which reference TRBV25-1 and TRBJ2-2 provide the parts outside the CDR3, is EADIYQTPRYLVIGTGKKITLECSQTMGHDKMYWYQQDPGMELHLIHYSYGVNSTEKGDLSSESTVSRIRTEHFPLTLESARPSHTSQYLCASSEFHTGLIAGELFFGEGSRLTVL.

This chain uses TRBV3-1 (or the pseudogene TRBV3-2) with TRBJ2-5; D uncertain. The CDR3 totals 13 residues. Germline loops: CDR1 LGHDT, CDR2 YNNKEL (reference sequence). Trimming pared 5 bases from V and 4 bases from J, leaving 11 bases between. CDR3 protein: CASSSSSVETQYF. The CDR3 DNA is TGTGCCAGCAGCTCAAGCAGCGTAGAGACCCAGTACTTC.

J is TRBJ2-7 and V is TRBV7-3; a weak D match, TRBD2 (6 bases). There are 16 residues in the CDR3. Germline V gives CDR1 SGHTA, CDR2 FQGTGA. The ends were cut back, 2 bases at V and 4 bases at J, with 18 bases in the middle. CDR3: CASSLLGGGGRYEQYF. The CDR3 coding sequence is TGTGCCAGCAGCTTATTAGGTGGCGGAGGGAGATACGAGCAGTACTTC.